This T cell receptor beta chain was captured by sequencing in a study of blood T cell repertoires in COVID-19. Overall study: Italy, Spain and the United States were the sources of the convalescent and acute COVID-19 samples. T cells, B-cell-depleted T cells, or PBMCs supplied cDNA or gDNA.

In the authors' methods: Reference gene primer amplification gave estimated nucleated cell counts. Only in-frame clones appear in the TCRdb table, and some are missing; sequencing was by immunoSEQ multiplex PCR. The DNA was the basis for D and trimming; V, J and clone size are from that table. The data show 150,000 to 200,000 clones, around 86% seen once. CDR1 and CDR2 (germline): GTSNPN, SVGIG (reference sequence). There are 14 residues in the CDR3. Comments on this clone: One end of the junction varies from germline; a read error may be responsible.

The chain couples TRBV30 to TRBJ2-5; TRBD2 agrees at 13 bases. The TCR was taken from a woman in her seventies with COVID-19, enrolled during active disease. The sequenced material came from peripheral blood. The CDR3 nucleotides are TGTGCCGGGAGACTAGCGGGAGGACAAGAGACCCAGTACTTC. Its translation: CAGRLAGGQETQYF.